What follows are 27 T cell receptor beta chains derived from one specimen sequenced in a study of brain metastases from non-small cell lung cancer. Produced via immunoSEQ multiplex PCR; TCRdb's table is partial and in-frame only. The sample comprises fewer than 3,500 clones, around 95% of which are singletons, and under 2% rests with the top ten. Sequencing was performed on tumor-adjacent normal tissue. These receptors all stem from a donor at least 40 years old with non-small cell lung cancer.

J is TRBJ2-6 and V is TRBV7-3; D unclear. The germline V and J ends were trimmed by 5 bases and 4 bases, with 12 bases remaining between them. The germline CDR1 and CDR2 sequences are SGHTA and FQGTGA. The CDR3 runs 15 residues. CDR3 sequence: CASSPQSAGANVLTF. The CDR3 DNA follows: TGTGCCAGCAGCCCTCAATCGGCGGGGGCCAACGTCCTGACTTTC.

This sequence joins TRBV9 and TRBJ2-5, with TRBD1 identical over 7 bases. V shed 4 bases, J shed 6 bases, and the junction held 3 bases outside the gene matches. This CDR3 region has 12 residues. The germline V gene has CDR1 SGDLS and CDR2 YYNGEE. The CDR3 region has the DNA TGTGCCAGCAGCCCGAGGGGGCAGACCCAGTACTTC. As protein: CASSPRGQTQYF.

The chain combines TRBV7-3 with TRBJ2-3, with 8 bases identical to TRBD1. This CDR3 region has 15 residues. Germline CDR1 is SGHTA and CDR2 is FQGTGA. V shed 4 bases and J 1 base; nucleotides not matched to a gene: 4. CDR3 region: CASSSEDRGTDTQYF. Written as DNA, the CDR3 is TGTGCCAGCAGCTCGGAGGACAGGGGCACAGATACGCAGTATTTT.

With respect to this clone: One end of the junction varies from germline; a read error may be responsible. The rearrangement joins TRBV10-3 to TRBJ1-2; 9 bases align to TRBD1. Germline V gene lookup returns CDR1 ENHRY and CDR2 SYGVKD. This CDR3 has 15 amino acids. The CDR3 DNA is TGTGCCATCAGCCAAACAGGGGGCCTTGACTATGGTTACACCTTC. Residues: CAISQTGGLDYGYTF.

V and J are TRBV28 and TRBJ2-3; D is ambiguous. V was cut by 8 bases and J by 4 bases, with 7 bases left in between. The germline CDR1 and CDR2 sequences are MDHEN and SYDVKM. The CDR3 totals 11 residues. The CDR3 is CASGVADTQYF. In DNA form, the CDR3 reads TGTGCCAGCGGTGTAGCAGATACGCAGTATTTT.

Comments on this clone: The junction shows a germline mismatch at one end, possibly a read error. The CDR3 DNA follows: TGCGCCAGCAGTGACCGGTACACCGGGGAGCTATTTTTT. Its protein product is CASSDRYTGELFF. This chain joins TRBV10-1 and TRBJ2-2; D may be TRBD2 (5 bases). Germline values: CDR1 WNHNN, CDR2 SYGVQD (reference sequence). This CDR3 is built from 13 residues.

V and J are TRBV4-2 and TRBJ2-3; D is tentatively TRBD1 or TRBD2 (5 bases each). The V gene lost 4 bases and the J gene lost 2 bases, with 16 bases spanning the gap. Germline CDR1 is LGHNA and CDR2 is YNFKEQ. The CDR3 length is 16 residues. This chain's CDR3 is CASSLTEGPITDTQYF. The DNA of the CDR3 is TGTGCCAGCAGCCTTACCGAGGGACCGATCACAGATACGCAGTATTTT.

To note about this clone: Germline is not matched at one junction end, which may reflect a read error. In the same sample, other DNA sequences code for this CDR3. The chain couples TRBV5-5 to TRBJ2-7, with D uncertain. This CDR3 is 16 amino acids long. Germline-derived CDR1 and CDR2 are SGHKS and YYEKEE (reference sequence). DNA of the CDR3: TGTGCCAGCAGCTTGGCCCTTACCCACTCCTCCAACGAACAGTACTTC. Protein product: CASSLALTHSSNEQYF.

The J gene is TRBJ2-3, the V gene TRBV14; 9 bases fit TRBD1. Per the germline V gene, CDR1 is SGHDN and CDR2 is FVKESK. The CDR3 covers 16 residues. Losses at the gene ends were 4 bases for V and 1 base for J; bases not matched to a gene: 6. The CDR3 protein is CASSPSGTGRTDTQYF. The CDR3 DNA follows: TGTGCCAGCAGCCCGTCCGGGACAGGGCGCACAGATACGCAGTATTTT.

V and J are TRBV3-1 (or the pseudogene TRBV3-2) and TRBJ1-5, with no clear D. This CDR3 contains 16 residues. The V end was cut by 5 bases, the J end by 5 bases, with 19 bases between. CDR1 LGHDT and CDR2 YNNKEL come from the germline V gene (reference sequence). CDR3: CASSLGGLWHHQPQHF. The CDR3 nucleotides are TGTGCCAGCAGCTTGGGTGGTCTTTGGCATCATCAGCCCCAGCATTTT.

Here the CDR3 DNA reads TGTGCCGCCGACAGGAATAATTCACCCCTCCACTTT. Protein sequence: CAADRNNSPLHF. This rearrangement joins TRBV30 to TRBJ1-6, with a tentative D call TRBD1 (6 bases). V gave up 8 bases and J gave up 5 bases, with 10 bases separating them. Germline CDR1 is GTSNPN and CDR2 is SVGIG (reference sequence). The CDR3 contains 12 residues.

The genes are TRBV27 and TRBJ2-5, with 9 bases lining up with TRBD2. V shed 0 bases and J 7 bases; nucleotides not matched to a gene: 3. The CDR3 is made up of 14 amino acids. Germline CDR1 is MNHEY and CDR2 is SMNVEV (reference sequence). The chain's CDR3 is CASSLSQREATQYF. The CDR3 DNA sequence: TGTGCCAGCAGTTTATCTCAGCGGGAGGCGACCCAGTACTTC.

The chain links TRBV27 to TRBJ2-7; weak D call: TRBD1 (6 bases). The length of the CDR3 is 14 residues. Looked up from germline, CDR1 is MNHEY and CDR2 is SMNVEV (reference sequence). V was pared by 5 bases and J by 3 bases, with 14 bases between. The CDR3 spells CASSATQQGYEQYF. The CDR3 DNA reads TGTGCCAGCAGTGCAACCCAACAGGGCTACGAGCAGTACTTC.

This chain uses TRBV9 with TRBJ2-3; D possibly uses TRBD1 or TRBD2 (6 bases each). Germline-derived CDR1 and CDR2 are SGDLS and YYNGEE. This CDR3 comprises 16 residues. Trimming removed 4 bases from V and 5 bases from J, with 20 bases in between. The CDR3 bases are TGTGCCAGCAGCCCTTGGGGGGCGGTCGAGGAAGATACGCAGTATTTT. It yields the protein CASSPWGAVEEDTQYF.

This sequence joins TRBV11-3 and TRBJ2-1; 7 bases align to TRBD2. The CDR3 runs 15 residues. The J segment lost 4 bases and the V segment lost 5 bases, leaving 8 bases of the junction unmatched. Germline-derived CDR1 and CDR2 are SGHNT and YENEEA. The CDR3 loop reads CASSQGLGGYNEQFF. The CDR3 DNA reads TGTGCCAGCAGCCAAGGACTAGGAGGGTACAATGAGCAGTTCTTC. Full variable domain (missing parts from reference TRBV11-3 and TRBJ2-1): EAGVVQSPRYKIIEKKQPVAFWCNPISGHNTLYWYLQNLGQGPELLIRYENEEAVDDSQLPKDRFSAERLKGVDSTLKIQPAELGDSAVYLCASSQGLGGYNEQFFGPGTRLTVL.

The chain joins TRBV7-3 to TRBJ2-7; D call uncertain. This CDR3 comprises 14 residues. The germline gives CDR1 SGHTA, CDR2 FQGTGA. Trimming pared 5 bases from V and 3 bases from J, leaving 14 bases between. The CDR3 DNA follows: TGTGCCAGCAGCCTCGGTGGCGGTATCTACGAGCAGTACTTC. It yields the protein CASSLGGGIYEQYF.

The V call is TRBV7-9, the J call TRBJ2-1; TRBD2 aligns across 7 bases. V was clipped by 5 bases and J by 7 bases; unmatched bases: 8. In germline, CDR1 is SEHNR, CDR2 FQNEAQ (reference sequence). This CDR3 spans 14 amino acids. CDR3 DNA sequence: TGTGCCAGCAGCCCCGAGACTAGCAGTAATGAGCAGTTCTTC. Its protein is CASSPETSSNEQFF.

This clone was found once. The V gene is TRBV14, the J gene TRBJ1-1; D is unclear. The V end was cut by 5 bases, the J end by 2 bases, with 9 bases between. Germline CDR1 reads SGHDN; CDR2 reads FVKESK. The CDR3 has 13 residues. CDR3 in amino acids: CASSDGLNTEAFF. The CDR3 coding sequence is TGTGCCAGCAGCGACGGATTAAACACTGAAGCTTTCTTT.

A single count supports this clone. The chain combines TRBV9 with TRBJ2-1; either TRBD1 or TRBD2 may supply D (5 bases each). The V end lost 4 bases, the J end lost 7 bases, and 12 bases lay between the germline ends. Per the germline V gene, CDR1 is SGDLS and CDR2 is YYNGEE. CDR3 length: 13 residues. The CDR3, as DNA: TGTGCCAGCAGCTGGAGAGAGGGGAATGAGCAGTTCTTC. Protein: CASSWREGNEQFF.

V gene TRBV2 combines with J gene TRBJ1-2; D call uncertain. The CDR3 sequence is 13 residues long. From germline, CDR1 is SNHLY and CDR2 FYNNEI. The V end lost 2 bases, the J end lost 5 bases, and 9 bases lay between the germline ends. For the CDR3, the DNA is TGTGCCAGCAGTGAAAGGCACGGGTATGGCTACACCTTC. Translation gives CASSERHGYGYTF. The whole variable domain, filled in from reference TRBV2 and TRBJ1-2, reads EPEVTQTPSHQVTQMGQEVILRCVPISNHLYFYWYRQILGQKVEFLVSFYNNEISEKSEIFDDQFSVERPDGSNFTLKIRSTKLEDSAMYFCASSERHGYGYTFGSGTRLTVV.

The genes are TRBV12-3 or TRBV12-4 and TRBJ2-2; D is unresolved. The V gene lost 3 bases and the J gene lost 7 bases, with 9 bases spanning the gap. The length of the CDR3 is 13 residues. The CDR3 is CASSFGGSGELFF. Here the CDR3 DNA reads TGTGCCAGCAGTTTCGGCGGTAGCGGGGAGCTGTTTTTT.

On this clone itself: Relative to the germline gene, one junction end is altered; a read error may explain this. The V and J genes are TRBV28 and TRBJ2-7; D is uncertain. The CDR3 consists of 14 residues. Germline V lookup: CDR1 MDHEN, CDR2 SYDVKM. The CDR3 reads CASSRPDVAYKQYF. As DNA, the CDR3 is TGTGCCAGCAGCCGACCGGACGTAGCCTACAAGCAGTACTTC. The full variable domain, its missing parts supplied by reference TRBV28 and TRBJ2-7, is DVKVTQSSRYLVKRTGEKVFLECVQDMDHENMFWYRQDPGLGLRLIYFSYDVKMKEKGDIPEGYSVSREKKERFSLILESASTNQTSMYLCASSRPDVAYKQYFGPGTRLTVT.

This chain joins TRBV19 and TRBJ2-2; weak D call: TRBD2 (7 bases). The CDR3 contains 16 residues. V lost 7 bases to trimming and J lost 1 base, with 16 bases between them. From germline, CDR1 is LNHDA and CDR2 SQIVND (reference sequence). CDR3 sequence (DNA): TGTGCCAGTACCCCGCCGGGGGGCCGGAACACCGGGGAGCTGTTTTTT. Amino acid sequence: CASTPPGGRNTGELFF.

V and J are TRBV5-6 and TRBJ1-1; 8 nucleotides agree with TRBD1. This CDR3 is 14 amino acids long. The ends lost 6 bases at V and 4 bases at J; junction bases unmatched: 8. Per germline, CDR1 SGHDT and CDR2 YYEEEE. CDR3 sequence reads: CASNYQGAPTEAFF. The CDR3 region has the DNA TGTGCCAGCAACTATCAGGGGGCGCCCACTGAAGCTTTCTTT.

V gene TRBV9 combines with J gene TRBJ1-5; D is ambiguous. Trimming cost V 0 bases and J 3 bases, with 7 bases left between them. The CDR3 has 14 amino acids. From germline, CDR1 is SGDLS and CDR2 YYNGEE. DNA of the CDR3: TGTGCCAGCAGCGTAGGAACAGACAATCAGCCCCAGCATTTT. It yields the protein CASSVGTDNQPQHF.

The chain recombines TRBV2 with TRBJ1-4, with 8 bases that match TRBD1. This CDR3 spans 12 amino acids. Trimming at V came to 6 bases and at J to 14 bases, leaving 8 bases not matched to a gene. CDR1 is SNHLY, CDR2 FYNNEI, per germline. This chain's CDR3 is CASRVGQGALFF. In DNA form, the CDR3 reads TGTGCCAGCAGGGTAGGACAGGGTGCGCTGTTTTTT.

The rearrangement links TRBV3-1 (or the pseudogene TRBV3-2) to TRBJ1-1; weak D call: TRBD1 (5 bases). The CDR3 runs to 13 residues. V shed 1 base and J shed 7 bases, with 10 bases lying between them. Per the germline V gene, CDR1 is LGHDT and CDR2 is YNNKEL (reference sequence). CDR3 loop: CASSQGGGIEAFF. CDR3 nucleotide sequence: TGTGCCAGCAGCCAAGGGGGCGGGATTGAAGCTTTCTTT.